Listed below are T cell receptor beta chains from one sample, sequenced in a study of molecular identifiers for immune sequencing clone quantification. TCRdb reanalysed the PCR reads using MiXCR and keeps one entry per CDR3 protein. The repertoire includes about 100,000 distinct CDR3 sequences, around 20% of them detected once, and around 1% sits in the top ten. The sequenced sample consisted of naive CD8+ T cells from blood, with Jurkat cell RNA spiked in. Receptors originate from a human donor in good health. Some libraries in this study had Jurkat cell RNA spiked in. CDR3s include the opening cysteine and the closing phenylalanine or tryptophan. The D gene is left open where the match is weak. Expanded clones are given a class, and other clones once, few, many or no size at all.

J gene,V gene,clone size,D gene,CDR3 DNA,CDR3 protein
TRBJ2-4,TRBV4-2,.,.,TGTGCCAGCAGCCAAGTGGGATCAGGGATCGGAAACATTCAGTACTTC,CASSQVGSGIGNIQYF
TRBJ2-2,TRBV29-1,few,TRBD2,TGCAGCGGCTCGCCGGGAGGGTCCGGGGAGCTGTTTTTT,CSGSPGGSGELFF
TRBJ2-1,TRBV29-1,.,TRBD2,TGCAGCGTTGAATGGATAGGTCCGGGGGGGGACAATGAGCAGTTCTTC,CSVEWIGPGGDNEQFF
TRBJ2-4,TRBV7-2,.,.,TGTGCCAGCAGCTTAGACGGCACCATGGACATTCAGTACTTC,CASSLDGTMDIQYF
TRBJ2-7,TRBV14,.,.,TGTGCCAGCAGCCAGGGCAGCCGCATACACGAGCAGTACTTC,CASSQGSRIHEQYF
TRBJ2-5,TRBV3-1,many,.,TGTGCCAGCAGCCTACCACCTCAAGAGACCCAGTACTTC,CASSLPPQETQYF
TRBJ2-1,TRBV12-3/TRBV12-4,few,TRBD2,TGTGCCAGCAGTTCTAGCGGGGGCTACAATGAGCAGTTCTTC,CASSSSGGYNEQFF
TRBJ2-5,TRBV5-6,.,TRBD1,TGTGCCAGCAGCTTGGAGACAGGGGTCGAGACCCAGTACTTC,CASSLETGVETQYF
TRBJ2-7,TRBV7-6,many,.,TGTGCCAGCAGCCCCCCCGACACCTCCCCGGGCGAGCAGTACTTC,CASSPPDTSPGEQYF
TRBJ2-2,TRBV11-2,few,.,TGTGCCAGCAGCCTCCGGGACCGGAACACCGGGGAGCTGTTTTTT,CASSLRDRNTGELFF
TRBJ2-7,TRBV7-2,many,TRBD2,TGTGCCAGCAGCTGGACTAGCGGGGCCTACGAGCAGTACTTC,CASSWTSGAYEQYF
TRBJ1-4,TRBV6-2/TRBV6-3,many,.,TGTGCCAGCAGCCAAGCGGATGAAAAACTGTTTTTT,CASSQADEKLFF
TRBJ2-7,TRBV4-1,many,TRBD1,TGCGCCAGCGCATTGGACAGGGGGAACGAGCAGTACTTC,CASALDRGNEQYF